The sequence of this T cell receptor beta chain was determined in a study of monozygotic twins with inflammatory bowel disease. Turning to this clonotype: Antigen unknown.

CDR3 size: 20 residues. Germline CDR1 SGHAT, CDR2 FQDESV (reference sequence). General study results and limits: IBD patients had lower TCRbeta diversity (inverse Simpson) than healthy co-twins.

Every TCR library drew on 3,500 to 4,000 ng of total RNA. Making cDNA involved eight separate reactions per sample. TCRdb re-called the 5' RACE reads and catalogs CDR3 proteins one per entry, DNA excluded. Seen in this sample are some 150,000 distinct CDR3 sequences; the ten most common clones hold approximately 2.4%. This sequence originates from a human donor with ulcerative colitis or Crohn's disease, or a healthy co-twin of an affected twin (not recorded which). The chain has TRBV11-1 and TRBJ2-2; TCRdb's D call, TRBD2, is unchecked because there is no DNA. The sequenced sample was blood. CDR3 sequence: CASSLPRTPTRGGHTGELFF.